This T cell receptor beta chain was sequenced in a study of blood T cell repertoires in COVID-19. Study summary: Material from acute and convalescent COVID-19 was sourced from the United States, Italy and Spain. The cDNA or gDNA used as material had been derived from T cells, B-cell-depleted T cells, or PBMCs.

Source study methods: Amplification with reference gene primers provided the estimates of nucleated cell counts. The data were produced by immunoSEQ multiplex PCR, yet TCRdb's version contains in-frame clones alone and is incomplete. The D gene and trimming were derived from the DNA, and the V and J assignments and clone size from that table. The sample shows 100,000 or so clones, 81% of them seen only once. With 0 bases removed from V and 5 bases from J, the gap between germline ends came to 8 bases. Germline CDR1 reads SGHRS; CDR2 reads YFSETQ. This CDR3 contains 14 residues. V is TRBV5-1 and J is TRBJ1-4; a possible D gene is TRBD1 (6 bases). Material for sequencing was peripheral blood. This clonotype originated in a human donor in a cohort sampled during active COVID-19. The CDR3: CASSLGTANEKLFF. The CDR3, as DNA: TGCGCCAGCAGCTTGGGGACAGCAAATGAAAAACTGTTTTTT.